Presented here are 25 T cell receptor beta chains from one specimen sequenced in a study of blood T cell repertoires in COVID-19. Only in-frame clones appear in the TCRdb table, and some are missing; sequencing was by immunoSEQ multiplex PCR. The sample includes around 95,000 clones, around four fifths of them seen just once. The sample taken for sequencing was peripheral blood. The receptor source for this set is a woman aged 70 to 79 with acute or convalescent COVID-19.

CDR3 sequence (DNA): TGTGCCTGGAGTGGCCTGGGCGGGGGGGCTATCGATGGCTACACCTTC. Protein: CAWSGLGGGAIDGYTF. This chain links TRBV30 with TRBJ1-2; weak D call: TRBD1 (6 bases). The CDR3 is 16 residues long. CDR1 is GTSNPN and CDR2 is SVGIG in the germline V gene (reference sequence). Trimming stripped 1 base from V and 6 bases from J, with 21 bases between.

This chain joins TRBV3-1 (or the pseudogene TRBV3-2) and TRBJ1-3; D may be TRBD1 (5 bases). The V gene lost 0 bases and the J gene lost 2 bases, with 8 bases spanning the gap. There are 15 residues in the CDR3. Germline lookup yields CDR1 LGHDT and CDR2 YNNKEL (reference sequence). In DNA form, the CDR3 reads TGTGCCAGCAGCCAAGACTGGGGGGCTGGAAACACCATATATTTT. It encodes CASSQDWGAGNTIYF.

To note about this clone: As the CDR3 is not closed by the conserved phenylalanine or tryptophan, this likely results from a read error. No DNA is shown, since the ends of the CDR3 on it are uncertain; the CDR3 is the one TCRdb lists. The rearrangement joins TRBV19 to TRBJ2-7; no check of the table's D call, TRBD1, against the DNA was made. Per germline, CDR1 LNHDA and CDR2 SQIVND (reference sequence). From its first to its last residue, the CDR3 has 10 amino acids. The CDR3 reads CASIMKQGAH.

The chain joins TRBV6-6 to TRBJ1-1, with TRBD1 as a possible D gene (5 bases). Trimming cost V 2 bases and J 0 bases, with 7 bases left between them. The CDR3 has 14 amino acids. The germline V gene has CDR1 MNHNY and CDR2 SVGAGI (reference sequence). This chain's CDR3 is CASSYGGVNTEAFF. The CDR3 DNA sequence: TGTGCCAGCAGTTACGGGGGGGTGAACACTGAAGCTTTCTTT.

The chain joins TRBV7-6 to TRBJ2-7; D is possibly TRBD2 (6 bases). The germline V gene has CDR1 SGHVS and CDR2 FNYEAQ. The CDR3 consists of 15 residues. The V end lost 4 bases, the J end lost 6 bases, and 19 bases lay between the germline ends. CDR3 protein: CASSSQETNGGEQYV. The CDR3 nucleotides are TGTGCCAGCAGCTCACAGGAGACCAACGGGGGCGAGCAGTACGTC.

The V and J genes are TRBV28 and TRBJ2-3, with TRBD2 matching over 8 bases. This CDR3 has 13 residues. Germline-derived CDR1 and CDR2 are MDHEN and SYDVKM. V shed 6 bases and J 5 bases; nucleotides not matched to a gene: 4. This CDR3 reads CASRPGGVDTQYF. Written as DNA, the CDR3 is TGTGCCAGCAGACCCGGGGGGGTAGATACGCAGTATTTT.

The CDR3 nucleotides read TGCAGCGTTGAGAAATCAGGGGGTAGCGATACGCAGTATTTT. Translating it yields CSVEKSGGSDTQYF. The V and J genes are TRBV29-1 and TRBJ2-3; TRBD1 matches 7 bases. This CDR3 region has 14 residues. Germline lookup yields CDR1 SQVTM and CDR2 ANQGSEA. The trim removed 3 bases at V and 6 bases at J, leaving 9 bases unmatched.

This chain connects TRBV4-1 to TRBJ1-5; possible D gene TRBD1, 5 bases. The CDR3 is 19 residues long. Trimming took 1 base from V and 2 from J, leaving 21 bases between them. Germline V gene data show CDR1 as MGHRA and CDR2 as YSYEKL. CDR3 in amino acids: CASSQVATLGRSRNQPQHF. The CDR3 DNA is TGCGCCAGCAGCCAAGTGGCGACCCTGGGGCGTTCACGCAATCAGCCCCAGCATTTT.

This rearrangement joins TRBV14 to TRBJ2-7, with D perhaps TRBD2 (7 bases). The CDR3 runs to 14 residues. The ends were cut back, 4 bases at V and 3 bases at J, with 13 bases in the middle. The germline gives CDR1 SGHDN, CDR2 FVKESK. CDR3 DNA: TGTGCCAGCAGCCTGGGGGGGCCTCACTACGAGCAGTACTTC. Encoded protein: CASSLGGPHYEQYF.

This clone was recorded only once. The chain joins TRBV7-2 to TRBJ1-4; D is ambiguous. The CDR3 sequence is 13 residues long. The germline CDR1 and CDR2 sequences are SGHTA and FQGNSA. Trimming stripped 3 bases from V and 11 bases from J, with 13 bases between. CDR3 sequence reads: CASSFEGARKLFF. DNA for the CDR3: TGTGCCAGCAGCTTCGAGGGAGCTCGGAAACTGTTTTTT.

The J gene is TRBJ1-5, the V gene TRBV7-3; possibly TRBD1 for D (5 bases). The CDR3 consists of 14 residues. Germline V CDR1 and CDR2: SGHTA, FQGTGA. V lost 7 bases, J lost 4 bases, and 14 bases lay in between. The CDR3 sequence is CASNSGGLNQPQHF. The DNA of the CDR3 is TGTGCCAGCAACTCCGGGGGGTTAAATCAGCCCCAGCATTTT.

The chain joins TRBV2 to TRBJ1-2; D ambiguous. CDR3 length: 13 amino acids. Looked up from germline, CDR1 is SNHLY and CDR2 is FYNNEI. The V and J ends lost 2 bases and 4 bases respectively, with 8 bases between them. The CDR3: CASSESAGYGYTF. In DNA form, the CDR3 reads TGTGCCAGCAGTGAATCCGCAGGCTATGGCTACACCTTC.

Only one count was recorded for this clone. This rearrangement joins TRBV28 to TRBJ2-1; 12 positions agree with TRBD2. The J segment lost 7 bases and the V segment lost 1 base, leaving 2 bases of the junction unmatched. Germline V gene data show CDR1 as MDHEN and CDR2 as SYDVKM. The CDR3 has 15 amino acids. Here the CDR3 reads CASSLSSGGGNEQFF. CDR3 nucleotide sequence: TGTGCCAGCAGTTTATCTAGCGGGGGGGGTAATGAGCAGTTCTTC.

V usage is TRBV7-2 and J usage is TRBJ1-2, with 11 bases aligning to TRBD1. This CDR3 region has 14 residues. J was trimmed by 8 bases and V by 5 bases; bases with no gene match: 7. Germline assignment: CDR1 SGHTA and CDR2 FQGNSA. The DNA of the CDR3 is TGTGCCAGCAGCCCGGGACAGGGGGTTAAGGGCTACACCTTC. Translation gives CASSPGQGVKGYTF.

The chain recombines TRBV3-1 (or the pseudogene TRBV3-2) with TRBJ1-2; unclear D gene. V was cut by 2 bases and J by 7 bases, with 5 bases left in between. This CDR3 has 11 residues. Germline V gene lookup returns CDR1 LGHDT and CDR2 YNNKEL (reference sequence). For the CDR3, the DNA is TGTGCCAGCAGCCAAAACAGTGGCTACACCTTC. It yields the protein CASSQNSGYTF.

The chain uses TRBV4-2 and TRBJ2-2; TRBD1 aligns across 10 bases. This CDR3 is built from 15 residues. From germline, CDR1 is LGHNA and CDR2 YNFKEQ. Trimming removed 4 bases from V and 8 bases from J; junction bases left unmatched: 7. The CDR3 spells CASSPGTGVAGELFF. Here the CDR3 DNA reads TGTGCCAGCAGCCCGGGGACAGGGGTTGCAGGGGAGCTGTTTTTT.

This clone has a single count. V usage is TRBV24-1 and J usage is TRBJ1-1, with D perhaps TRBD1 (5 bases). CDR3 length: 14 residues. CDR1 is KGHDR, CDR2 SFDVKD, per germline. Trimming pared 4 bases from V and 11 bases from J, leaving 19 bases between. CDR3 DNA sequence: TGTGCCACCAGTGACAGGGCCACGGTAAAGGGGGCTTTCTTT. It is translated as CATSDRATVKGAFF.

The V gene is TRBV10-3, the J gene TRBJ1-2; TRBD1 matches at 8 bases. CDR1 is ENHRY, CDR2 SYGVKD, per germline. J gave up 14 bases and V 6 bases, and 11 bases lay outside the gene matches. The CDR3 extends over 12 amino acids. For the CDR3, the DNA is TGTGCCATCAGGGGGACAGGTGAATTGTCAACCTTC. The encoded protein is CAIRGTGELSTF.

This clone appeared a few times. The chain combines TRBV7-2 with TRBJ2-1; 8 nucleotides match TRBD2. The CDR3 consists of 15 residues. Trimming took 2 bases from V and 5 from J; bases not matched to a gene: 5. Germline V lookup: CDR1 SGHTA, CDR2 FQGNSA. The CDR3 coding sequence is TGTGCCAGCAGCTTAAGTTCGGGGGGGCACAATGAGCAGTTCTTC. Translating it yields CASSLSSGGHNEQFF.

The V and J genes are TRBV9 and TRBJ2-2; TRBD2 is a possible D gene (6 bases). The CDR3 runs 15 residues. V dropped 4 bases and J dropped 0 bases, with 10 bases sitting between them. Germline assignment: CDR1 SGDLS and CDR2 YYNGEE. CDR3 bases: TGTGCCAGCAGCTTTTCGGGGGCGAACACCGGGGAGCTGTTTTTT. Encoded protein: CASSFSGANTGELFF.

The rearrangement joins TRBV19 to TRBJ2-2, with D unresolved. Germline CDR1 reads LNHDA; CDR2 reads SQIVND (reference sequence). Trimming shortened V by 9 bases and J by 7 bases, and 3 bases separated the two germline ends. CDR3 length: 9 amino acids. CDR3 sequence (DNA): TGTGCCAGCAGCGGGGAGCTGTTTTTT. It yields the protein CASSGELFF.

The V gene is TRBV23-1, the J gene TRBJ1-5; tentative D call: TRBD1 (5 bases). TRBV23-1 is noted as an ORF with a role that remains uncertain. This CDR3 is 14 amino acids long. Trimming pared 6 bases from V and 3 bases from J, leaving 12 bases between. The CDR3 nucleotides are TGCGCCAGCAGACAGGAAACTTACAATCAGCCCCAGCATTTT. It yields the protein CASRQETYNQPQHF.

The chain combines TRBV19 with TRBJ1-2; the D gene is possibly TRBD1 (6 bases). CDR3 length: 12 amino acids. Germline lookup yields CDR1 LNHDA and CDR2 SQIVND (reference sequence). CDR3 in amino acids: CATSGGRSGYTF. CDR3 nucleotide sequence: TGTGCTACGAGCGGGGGGCGGAGTGGCTACACCTTC. The variable domain in full, completed from reference TRBV19 and TRBJ1-2, reads DGGITQSPKYLFRKEGQNVTLSCEQNLNHDAMYWYRQDPGQGLRLIYYSQIVNDFQKGDIAEGYSVSREKKESFPLTVTSAQKNPTAFYLCATSGGRSGYTFGSGTRLTVV.

The rearrangement uses TRBV7-9 and TRBJ2-7; 8 bases align to TRBD1. V dropped 5 bases and J dropped 2; count of bases not matched to a gene: 5. The CDR3 sequence is 14 residues long. Germline CDR1 SEHNR, CDR2 FQNEAQ (reference sequence). The CDR3 nucleotides are TGTGCCAGCAGCCAGGGGGACAGGACCTACGAGCAGTACTTC. Encoded protein: CASSQGDRTYEQYF. The variable domain in full, completed from reference TRBV7-9 and TRBJ2-7, reads DTGVSQNPRHKITKRGQNVTFRCDPISEHNRLYWYRQTLGQGPEFLTYFQNEAQLEKSRLLSDRFSAERPKGSFSTLEIQRTEQGDSAMYLCASSQGDRTYEQYFGPGTRLTVT.

This rearrangement joins TRBV10-3 to TRBJ2-7, with TRBD2 as a possible D gene (5 bases). The germline CDR1 and CDR2 sequences are ENHRY and SYGVKD. Trimming took 10 bases from V and 0 from J, leaving 13 bases between them. The CDR3 length is 13 residues. CDR3 sequence reads: CATSDGGSYEQYV. The CDR3 DNA is TGTGCCACCTCGGACGGAGGCTCCTACGAGCAGTACGTC.